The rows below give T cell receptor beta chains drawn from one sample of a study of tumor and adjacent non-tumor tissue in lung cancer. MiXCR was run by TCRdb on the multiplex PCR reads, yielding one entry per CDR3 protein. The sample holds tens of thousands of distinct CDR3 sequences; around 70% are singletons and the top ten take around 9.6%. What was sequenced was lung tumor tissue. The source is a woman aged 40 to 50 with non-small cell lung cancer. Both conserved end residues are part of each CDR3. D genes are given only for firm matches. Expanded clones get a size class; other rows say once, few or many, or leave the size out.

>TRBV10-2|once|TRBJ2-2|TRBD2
TGTGCCAGTAACCGGGAGGGCCGGAGCGGGAAGCTGTTTTTT
CASNREGRSGKLFF
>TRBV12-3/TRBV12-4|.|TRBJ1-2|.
TGTGTCAGCAGTCACTCGGGGCCTCTGGGCTACACCTTC
CVSSHSGPLGYTF
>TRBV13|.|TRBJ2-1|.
TGTGCCAGCAGCTTTAGCTTAGTTACGGACAATGAGCAATTCTTC
CASSFSLVTDNEQFF
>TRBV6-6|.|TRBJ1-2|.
TGTGCCGGCTCAGTCCCCACCCCCGGGACTGAGGACTACACCTTC
CAGSVPTPGTEDYTF
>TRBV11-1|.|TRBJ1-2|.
TGTACCAGCAGCCGATACTCCGGGCCAGGTATCAACTATGGCTACATCTTC
CTSSRYSGPGINYGYIF
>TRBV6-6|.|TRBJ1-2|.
TGTGCAAGCAGTAACATGGATGGCTACACCTTC
CASSNMDGYTF
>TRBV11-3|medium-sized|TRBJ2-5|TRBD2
TGTGCCAGCAGCTTAGATCCTTTGAGCGGGGGGATTAACCAGTACTTC
CASSLDPLSGGINQYF
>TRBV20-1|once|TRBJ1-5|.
TGCAGTGCTAGATATCTGGACGGGAGCAATCAGCCCCAACATTTT
CSARYLDGSNQPQHF
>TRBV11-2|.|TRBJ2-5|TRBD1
TGTGCCAGCAACTTCCAGGGGGTGGGGAAGACCCAGTATTTC
CASNFQGVGKTQYF
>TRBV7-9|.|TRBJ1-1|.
TGTGCCAACAGCTCTCATGGTTTTGAAGCTTTCTTT
CANSSHGFEAFF
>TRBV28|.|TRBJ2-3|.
TGTGCCTACAGCTACACGCCCGGGACCCCTACGCAGTATTTT
CAYSYTPGTPTQYF
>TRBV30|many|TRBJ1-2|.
TGTGCCTTGGGATGGGGGGACTATGGCTACACCTTC
CALGWGDYGYTF
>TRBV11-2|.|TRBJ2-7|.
TGTGTCAGCAGCTTAGCCCAGGGCGAGCAGTACTTC
CVSSLAQGEQYF
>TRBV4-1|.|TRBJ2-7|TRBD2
TGCGCCAGCAACCAGGTGACCGGGGGGATCCTTAACGAGCAGTACTTC
CASNQVTGGILNEQYF
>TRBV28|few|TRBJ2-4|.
TGTGCCAGCAGGCCCAGACCCCGCAAAAACATTCGGTACTTC
CASRPRPRKNIRYF
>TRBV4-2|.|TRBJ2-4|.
TGTGCCAGCAGCCCATCATGGACAGATAGCGGAGCCAGAAACATTCAGAAGTTC
CASSPSWTDSGARNIQKF
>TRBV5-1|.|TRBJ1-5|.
.
CVSSWGLGSNQPQHF
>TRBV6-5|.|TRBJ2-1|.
TGTGCCAGCAGTTTAGAGTTATTCGGGCACAATGAGCAGTTATTT
CASSLELFGHNEQLF
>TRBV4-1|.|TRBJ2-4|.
TGTGCCAGCAGCCAGGGGATAGCGGATGCTAAAAACATTCAGTACTTC
CASSQGIADAKNIQYF
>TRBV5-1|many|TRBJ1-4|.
TGCGCCAGCAGCTTCGGTAGGGTGGATGAAAAACTGTTTTTT
CASSFGRVDEKLFF
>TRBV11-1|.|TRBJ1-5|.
TGTGCCAGCAGCCGCAACCAGGGAGGGTGTAATCAGCCCCAACATTTT
CASSRNQGGCNQPQHF
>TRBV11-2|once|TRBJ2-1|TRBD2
TGTGCCAGCAGCCCAGACGCTGGCGGGGGGGCCAGGGAACAGTTCTTC
CASSPDAGGGAREQFF
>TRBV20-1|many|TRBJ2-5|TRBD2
TGCAGTCCTAGACTAGCGGGAAAAGAGACCCAGTACTTC
CSPRLAGKETQYF
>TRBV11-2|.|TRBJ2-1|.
TGTGCCAGCAACCTTAAGCGGGTTACCTACAACGAGCAGTTCTTC
CASNLKRVTYNEQFF
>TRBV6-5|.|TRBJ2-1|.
TGTGCCAACAGTTACGGTGCGGAGGTAAATCAGTTCTTC
CANSYGAEVNQFF
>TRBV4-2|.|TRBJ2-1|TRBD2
TGTACCAGCGGGTTAGCGGGAGCCGGTGAGCAGTTCTTC
CTSGLAGAGEQFF
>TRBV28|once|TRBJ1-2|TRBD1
TGTGGCAGCGGGACAGTGAATTATGGCTACACCTTC
CGSGTVNYGYTF
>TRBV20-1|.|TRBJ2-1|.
TGCAGTGCTACGCCTTCCGTGGGAGACTTAAGGGCTGAGCAATTCTTC
CSATPSVGDLRAEQFF
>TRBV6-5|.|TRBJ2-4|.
TGTGCCAACAGACAAGCAAGACTAGTCAAATACATTCAGTACTTC
CANRQARLVKYIQYF
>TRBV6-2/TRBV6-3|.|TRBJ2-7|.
TGTGCCAGCAATGCCGTTCTCTACGAGCAGTACTTC
CASNAVLYEQYF
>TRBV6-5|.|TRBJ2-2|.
TGTGCCAGCAGACCAGCTCCGAATACCGGGGAGCTGTTGTTT
CASRPAPNTGELLF
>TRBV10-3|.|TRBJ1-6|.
TGTGCCTCATTCGGGGGGGGGAGCAACTCACCCCTCCACTTT
CASFGGGSNSPLHF
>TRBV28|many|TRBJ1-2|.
TGTGCCAGCAGTTTGCGGGCCACCATCGGAGCAGGCGGCTACACCTTC
CASSLRATIGAGGYTF
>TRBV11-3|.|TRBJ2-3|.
TGTGCCAGCAGCTTAAAGGGGGTACTAGTCCCCATAGATACGCAGTATTTT
CASSLKGVLVPIDTQYF
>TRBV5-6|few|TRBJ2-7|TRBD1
TGTGCCAGCAGCTTACCGGGACAGGGGGTGGGGGAGCAGTACTTC
CASSLPGQGVGEQYF
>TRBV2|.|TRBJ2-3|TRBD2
TGTGCCAGCGGGGGGACTAACGGGAGTACAGATACGCAGTATTTT
CASGGTNGSTDTQYF
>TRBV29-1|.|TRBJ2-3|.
TGCAGCGTTGAATCCTGGCTACTACCAGATACGCAGTATTTT
CSVESWLLPDTQYF
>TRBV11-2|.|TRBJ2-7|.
TGTGCCAGCAGCTCCCCAGGCTCGGGGTTTGCCTTTGGGCTTGGCCTATACGAGCTGTACTTC
CASSSPGSGFAFGLGLYELYF
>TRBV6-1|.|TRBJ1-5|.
TGTGCCAGCTGTGAAGGGCAGGTAGATGATCAGCACCAGCATTTT
CASCEGQVDDQHQHF
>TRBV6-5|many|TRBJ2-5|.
TGTGCCAGCAGTTACTCGGTTTGGGAGACCCAGTACTTC
CASSYSVWETQYF
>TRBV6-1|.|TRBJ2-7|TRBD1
TGTGTCAGCAGAGAAAACTGGGGGGACAGGGACTCCTACGAGCAGTACTTC
CVSRENWGDRDSYEQYF
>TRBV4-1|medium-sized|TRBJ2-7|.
TGCGCCAGCAGCCATGGGGGAAATGAGTACTTC
CASSHGGNEYF
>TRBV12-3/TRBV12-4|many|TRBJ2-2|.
TGTGCCAGCAGTTTCGATGGGACTGCCACCGGGGAGCTGTTTTTT
CASSFDGTATGELFF
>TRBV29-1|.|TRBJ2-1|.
TGCAACGTTGCTAGGCTAGCGAACTCCAATGACCAGTTCTTC
CNVARLANSNDQFF
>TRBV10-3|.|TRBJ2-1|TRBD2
TGTGCCGCCGGAATAGCGGGAAGGCCAGGTGAGCAGTTCTTC
CAAGIAGRPGEQFF
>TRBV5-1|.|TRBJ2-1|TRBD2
TGCGCCAGCAGCTGGGCTAGCGGGAGCCCGAACTACAATAAGCAGTTCTTC
CASSWASGSPNYNKQFF
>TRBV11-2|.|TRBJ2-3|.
TGTGACAGCAGCCGCACGGGCACGGGCAGTAGGCAGTATTTT
CDSSRTGTGSRQYF
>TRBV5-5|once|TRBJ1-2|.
TGTACCACCAGCTTGGCCTGGGAAGGGACAGGCTACACCTTC
CTTSLAWEGTGYTF
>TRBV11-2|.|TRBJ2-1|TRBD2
TGTGCCAGCAGCTTGCGCATCGTAACTAGCGGGGGGCTAAGGGGGCAGTTCTTC
CASSLRIVTSGGLRGQFF
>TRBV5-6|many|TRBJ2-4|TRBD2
TGTGCCAGCAGTTCACCGGGACTAGCGGAAAACATTCAGTACTTC
CASSSPGLAENIQYF
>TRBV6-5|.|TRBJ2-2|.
TGTGTTAGTAGCAATAGGACACCAGGGGAGCTGTTTTTT
CVSSNRTPGELFF